The source of this TCR beta chain is a study of cytomegalovirus exposure and HLA in healthy donors. Across the whole study: A preliminary data release comprised 80 million or so unique TCRs obtained from HLA-typed donors.

J lost 4 bases, V lost 0 bases, and 6 bases had no gene match. This CDR3 is built from 16 residues. CDR1 SGHRS and CDR2 YFSETQ come from the germline V gene. PCR involved 60 Vbeta and 13 Jbeta primers. Here immunoSEQ multiplex PCR was the method, and the copy in TCRdb shows in-frame clones only, minus some. The sample lists 150,000 to 250,000 clones; around 79% were seen once. Sample: PBMCs. The chain employs TRBV5-1 and TRBJ1-1, with 10 bases matching TRBD1. The sequence came from a girl aged 10 to 17 in good health and CMV-seropositive. CDR3 DNA: TGCGCCAGCAGCTTGGGATGGACAGGGGGTCGCACTGAAGCTTTCTTT. This gives the protein CASSLGWTGGRTEAFF. Full variable domain (outside the CDR3, taken from reference TRBV5-1 and TRBJ1-1): KAGVTQTPRYLIKTRGQQVTLSCSPISGHRSVSWYQQTPGQGLQFLFEYFSETQRNKGNFPGRFSGRQFSNSRSEMNVSTLELGDSALYLCASSLGWTGGRTEAFFGQGTRLTVV.